The 15 T cell receptor beta chains listed next were all sequenced from one sample in a study of blood T cell repertoires in COVID-19. Repertoires were generated with immunoSEQ multiplex PCR, while TCRdb's copy carries only in-frame clones and drops some. The sample shows 200,000 to 250,000 clones, 87% of them seen only once. The sequencing input was PBMCs or T cells enriched from blood (not recorded which). The receptors were sampled from a man aged 18 to 30 with acute COVID-19.

The chain has TRBV7-9 and TRBJ2-2; TRBD2 aligns across 11 bases. V dropped 6 bases and J dropped 1; count of bases not matched to a gene: 4. The CDR3 contains 16 residues. Germline CDR1 is SEHNR and CDR2 is FQNEAQ (reference sequence). The DNA for the CDR3 is TGTGCCAGCAGATCCGGGACTAGCGGGAACACCGGGGAGCTGTTTTTT. Protein sequence: CASRSGTSGNTGELFF.

V usage is TRBV7-2 and J usage is TRBJ2-7, with D perhaps matching TRBD1 (8 bases). The CDR3 is made up of 15 amino acids. Germline values: CDR1 SGHTA, CDR2 FQGNSA. V was clipped by 4 bases and J by 1 base, with 14 bases between them. CDR3 coding DNA: TGTGCCAGCAGCTCGCCACAGGGGGGGTCCTACGAGCAGTACTTC. This sequence encodes CASSSPQGGSYEQYF.

The chain recombines TRBV7-9 with TRBJ1-3; D uncertain. The CDR3 extends over 15 amino acids. Trimming stripped 1 base from V and 0 bases from J, with 7 bases between. CDR1 is SEHNR and CDR2 is FQNEAQ in the germline V gene (reference sequence). The CDR3 DNA is TGTGCCAGCAGCTTAGGCGAAACCTCTGGAAACACCATATATTTT. Its translation: CASSLGETSGNTIYF.

J is TRBJ2-2 and V is TRBV19; no definite D call. The CDR3 sequence is 12 residues long. V was trimmed by 3 bases and J by 7 bases, leaving 6 bases between them. Germline V lookup: CDR1 LNHDA, CDR2 SQIVND (reference sequence). CDR3 bases: TGTGCCAGTAGTATCTATTTCGGGGAGCTGTTTTTT. Amino acids: CASSIYFGELFF.

The CDR3 loop reads CASSLALRSAGNSPLHF. DNA for the CDR3: TGTGCCAGCAGCTTAGCTCTCCGGTCAGCAGGAAATTCACCCCTCCACTTT. The chain joins TRBV11-2 to TRBJ1-6; D is ambiguous. Germline V gives CDR1 SGHAT, CDR2 FQNNGV. V was pared by 1 base and J by 7 bases, with 17 bases between. The CDR3 has 17 amino acids.

The chain links TRBV30 to TRBJ1-1, with 7 bases matching TRBD1. Germline CDR1 GTSNPN, CDR2 SVGIG (reference sequence). Losses at the gene ends were 2 bases for V and 7 bases for J; bases not matched to a gene: 4. The CDR3 spans 12 residues. In nucleotides, the CDR3 is TGTGCCTGGAGTATGACAGGGAGTGAAGCTTTCTTT. Its translation is CAWSMTGSEAFF.

This sequence joins TRBV11-2 and TRBJ2-7; TRBD2 matches 13 bases. The germline V gene has CDR1 SGHAT and CDR2 FQNNGV. CDR3 length equals 16 residues. J was trimmed by 7 bases and V by 8 bases; bases with no gene match: 14. The CDR3 coding sequence is TGTGCCAGCGGGGCCCTGGGACTAGCGGGAATCAGGGAGCAGTACTTC. Translating it yields CASGALGLAGIREQYF.

This chain links TRBV19 with TRBJ2-1; 12 bases are a match to TRBD2. This CDR3 contains 17 residues. Germline V gene data show CDR1 as LNHDA and CDR2 as SQIVND (reference sequence). After removal of 7 bases from V and 5 bases from J, the junction contained 12 bases not matched to a gene. CDR3 DNA: TGTGCCAGTATTCTTAGACTAGCGGGAGATGTTGACAATGAGCAGTTCTTC. It specifies CASILRLAGDVDNEQFF.

This chain joins TRBV6-5 and TRBJ2-4; 10 bases are a match to TRBD2. The germline gives CDR1 MNHEY, CDR2 SVGAGI. The CDR3 length is 16 residues. The J segment lost 4 bases and the V segment lost 4 bases, leaving 7 bases of the junction unmatched. The CDR3 DNA reads as TGTGCCAGCAGTTCCCTGACTAGCGGGCAAAAAAACATTCAGTACTTC. Translated: CASSSLTSGQKNIQYF.

The rearrangement joins TRBV7-9 to TRBJ1-4, with D possibly TRBD1 on 5 matching bases. Trimming pared 7 bases from V and 5 bases from J, leaving 17 bases between. The V gene's germline CDR1 is SEHNR and CDR2 FQNEAQ (reference sequence). This CDR3 comprises 15 residues. This CDR3 reads CASTNRGGKNEKLFF. The CDR3 DNA sequence: TGTGCCAGCACCAACCGGGGGGGTAAAAATGAAAAACTGTTTTTT. The full variable domain, its missing parts supplied by reference TRBV7-9 and TRBJ1-4, is DTGVSQNPRHKITKRGQNVTFRCDPISEHNRLYWYRQTLGQGPEFLTYFQNEAQLEKSRLLSDRFSAERPKGSFSTLEIQRTEQGDSAMYLCASTNRGGKNEKLFFGSGTQLSVL.

This clone occurred once. The J gene is TRBJ1-4, the V gene TRBV18, with TRBD1 identical over 8 bases. The trim removed 4 bases at V and 1 base at J, leaving 2 bases unmatched. The germline V gene has CDR1 KGHSH and CDR2 LQKENI. The CDR3 runs 15 residues. Written as DNA, the CDR3 is TGTGCCAGCTCACGCGACAGGGGAACTAATGAAAAACTGTTTTTT. This codes for CASSRDRGTNEKLFF.

The V and J genes are TRBV4-2 and TRBJ2-1, with 10 positions matching TRBD2. Germline V gene lookup returns CDR1 LGHNA and CDR2 YNFKEQ. With 0 bases clipped from V and 2 bases from J, the junction kept 4 bases outside the gene matches. CDR3 length equals 17 residues. The CDR3 sequence: CASSQDPLAGAYNEQFF. The DNA of the CDR3 is TGTGCCAGCAGCCAAGATCCCCTAGCGGGAGCCTACAATGAGCAGTTCTTC.

The rearrangement uses TRBV28 and TRBJ2-3, with 9 bases fitting TRBD2. Germline CDR1 and CDR2: MDHEN and SYDVKM. V shed 2 bases, J shed 5 bases, and the junction held 5 bases outside the gene matches. The CDR3 has 15 residues. CDR3 nucleotides: TGTGCCAGCAGTTTAATAGCGGGAGAGAAAGATACGCAGTATTTT. Amino acid sequence: CASSLIAGEKDTQYF. The full variable domain, completed using reference TRBV28 and TRBJ2-3, is DVKVTQSSRYLVKRTGEKVFLECVQDMDHENMFWYRQDPGLGLRLIYFSYDVKMKEKGDIPEGYSVSREKKERFSLILESASTNQTSMYLCASSLIAGEKDTQYFGPGTRLTVL.

The gene calls are TRBV30 and TRBJ2-1; D possibly corresponds to TRBD1 (6 bases). Germline V CDR1 and CDR2: GTSNPN, SVGIG (reference sequence). The length of the CDR3 is 17 residues. V was shortened by 8 bases and J by 0 bases, with 23 bases between the two germline ends. In DNA, the CDR3 is TGTGCCCTGGGGGCAAGCGCCTTTAGGTACTCCTACAATGAGCAGTTCTTC. It encodes CALGASAFRYSYNEQFF.

The chain links TRBV11-2 to TRBJ2-1, with 7 bases aligning to TRBD2. CDR1 SGHAT and CDR2 FQNNGV come from the germline V gene. V trimming: 8 bases; J trimming: 3 bases; junction bases outside the gene matches: 7. The CDR3 contains 14 residues. CDR3 sequence reads: CASSRAGVYNEQFF. CDR3 nucleotides: TGTGCCAGCTCTAGGGCGGGAGTCTACAATGAGCAGTTCTTC.